Below are 2 T cell receptor beta chains sequenced from a single sample in a study of cytomegalovirus exposure and HLA in healthy donors. The protocol was immunoSEQ multiplex PCR, while the TCRdb copy is restricted to in-frame clones and leaves out a portion. The profile covers approximately 140,000 clones, with 80% to 90% appearing a single time and over 1.1% taken by the ten largest. The sample consisted of PBMCs. These receptor sequences come from a woman aged 30 to 39 in good health and CMV-seronegative.

The chain uses TRBV6-1 and TRBJ2-7, with D perhaps matching TRBD2 (6 bases). Trimming removed 5 bases at V and 0 bases at J, with 11 bases between. Germline V gene lookup returns CDR1 MNHNS and CDR2 SASEGT. The CDR3 spans 14 residues. The CDR3 loop reads CASSLRTNSYEQYF. DNA of the CDR3: TGTGCCAGCAGTTTACGGACTAACTCCTACGAGCAGTACTTC.

The V call is TRBV9, the J call TRBJ2-5; 8 nucleotides line up with TRBD2. The CDR3 spans 15 residues. Germline V gene data show CDR1 as SGDLS and CDR2 as YYNGEE. The ends lost 1 base at V and 3 bases at J; junction bases unmatched: 5. The CDR3 region is CASSVFGGAEETQYF. DNA for the CDR3: TGTGCCAGCAGCGTATTCGGGGGGGCCGAAGAGACCCAGTACTTC.